The entry that follows covers one TCR beta chain sequence. Antigen unknown. The data derive from a study of cytomegalovirus exposure and HLA in healthy donors. Study-level information: Both the approximately 120 validation repertoires and the 500 to 700 first-cohort repertoires used the same platform, as reported by a later analysis.

CDR1 is ENHRY, CDR2 SYGVKD, per germline. The CDR3 spans 17 residues. The trim removed 3 bases at V and 3 bases at J, leaving 10 bases unmatched. The table came from immunoSEQ multiplex PCR; TCRdb's copy has only in-frame clones and leaves some out. The sample records roughly 120,000 clones, around 88% being singletons. Study-level results: The authors listed over 150 TCR beta chains as cytomegalovirus-associated. In the 95 to 150 validation repertoires, about 94% of cluster scores exceeded 0, per a later analysis.

The donors were members of the validation cohort, which comprised approximately 120 subjects and was separate from the first cohort of around 700 subjects. The receptor was derived from a man between 18 and 35 years old in good health and CMV-seronegative. This chain joins TRBV10-3 and TRBJ2-5; 10 nucleotides match TRBD2. Sequenced sample: PBMCs. The CDR3: CAISDLPSGSIKETQYF. Written as DNA, the CDR3 is TGTGCCATCAGTGACCTGCCTAGCGGGAGTATAAAAGAGACCCAGTACTTC.